These 13 T cell receptor beta chains share one sample of origin, sequenced in a study of blood T cells in healthy people across ages. A second PCR of roughly 7 to 11 cycles used a sample-barcoded 5' primer and a J-beta primer mix. TCRdb used MiXCR to reprocess the 5' RACE reads, holding one entry per CDR3 protein. Of approximately 1.5 million distinct CDR3 sequences in the sample, around 40% are singletons; the top ten hold roughly 3.7%. The sequenced material came from blood. These receptor sequences come from a woman under 30 in good health.

The chain carries TRBV12-3 or TRBV12-4 and TRBJ2-5; D could derive from TRBD1 or TRBD2 (5 bases each). This CDR3 comprises 13 residues. Trimming cost V 6 bases and J 4 bases, with 12 bases left between them. The CDR3 loop reads CASRSGGPETQYF. The CDR3 DNA reads TGTGCCAGCAGATCTGGGGGTCCAGAGACCCAGTACTTC.

There are a few counts of this clonotype. The genes are TRBV28 and TRBJ2-5, with TRBD1 matching over 9 bases. Germline CDR1 and CDR2: MDHEN and SYDVKM. The V gene end was trimmed by 5 bases and the J gene end by 1 base; junction bases not matched to a gene: 5. The CDR3 loop spans 15 amino acids. CDR3 nucleotides: TGTGCCAGCAGTACTACGACAGGGGGCCAAGAGACCCAGTACTTC. As protein: CASSTTTGGQETQYF.

This chain joins TRBV4-1 and TRBJ2-5, with 13 bases matching TRBD2. Germline V lookup: CDR1 MGHRA, CDR2 YSYEKL. This CDR3 is 16 amino acids long. V shed 2 bases, J shed 5 bases, and the junction held 5 bases outside the gene matches. The CDR3, as DNA: TGCGCCAGCAGCCAATTACTAGCGGGGGGGCACGAGACCCAGTACTTC. It translates to CASSQLLAGGHETQYF.

The chain uses TRBV20-1 and TRBJ2-1, with 11 bases that match TRBD2. The closer fit of TRBJ2-7 to the DNA end suggests the J call may be wrong. The CDR3 is 15 residues long. Germline V lookup: CDR1 DFQATT, CDR2 SNEGSKA (reference sequence). CDR3 sequence: CSARSGLAGYNEQYF. CDR3 bases: TGCAGTGCTAGAAGCGGACTAGCGGGTTACAATGAGCAGTACTTC.

This clonotype was counted a single time. CDR3 coding DNA: TGTGCCAGCAATGGGGAGACTAGCGTCTGGAATGAGCAGTACTTC. This translates into CASNGETSVWNEQYF. This sequence joins TRBV6-2 or TRBV6-3 and TRBJ2-5, with 8 bases matching TRBD2. Germline CDR1 reads MNHEY; CDR2 reads SVGEGT. The CDR3 is made up of 15 amino acids. The trim removed 7 bases at V and 11 bases at J, leaving 18 bases unmatched.

The V gene is TRBV5-6, the J gene TRBJ1-4; D might be TRBD1 (5 bases). The germline V gene encodes CDR1 SGHDT and CDR2 YYEEEE. This CDR3 region has 15 residues. The V end was cut by 4 bases, the J end by 8 bases, with 18 bases between. In nucleotides, the CDR3 is TGTGCCAGCAGCGCCGGACATCCTGTCTCCGAAAAACTGTTTTTT. Its protein is CASSAGHPVSEKLFF.

In the case of this clonotype: Sequence at one end of the junction differs from germline and may be a read error. The V call is TRBV7-9, the J call TRBJ2-3; 7 bases match TRBD1. The CDR3 consists of 14 residues. The germline V gene has CDR1 SEHNR and CDR2 FQNEAQ (reference sequence). CDR3 nucleotide sequence: TGTGCCAGCAGCCCCCGACAGGGTTCAGATACACAGTATTTT. Translated, it gives CASSPRQGSDTQYF.

The V and J genes are TRBV12-5 and TRBJ1-2; possibly TRBD1 for D (6 bases). This CDR3 is 15 amino acids long. V lost 1 base, J lost 8 bases, and 17 bases lay in between. CDR1 and CDR2 from the germline V gene are LGHNT and FRNRAP. The CDR3 DNA reads as TGTGCTAGTGGTTTGGGAACAACAGGGACTTACGGCTACACCTTC. It codes for CASGLGTTGTYGYTF.

This clonotype was observed a few times. The CDR3 DNA follows: TGCAGTGCCACGGGACTAAGCCGGTTCTACAATGAGCAGTTCTTC. It specifies CSATGLSRFYNEQFF. The chain combines TRBV20-1 with TRBJ2-1; 7 bases are a match to TRBD2. The germline CDR1 and CDR2 sequences are DFQATT and SNEGSKA (reference sequence). The trim removed 6 bases at V and 3 bases at J, leaving 11 bases unmatched. The CDR3 is 15 residues long.

The CDR3 DNA follows: TGTGCCAGCAGGGAACAGGGATATACTGAAGCTTTCTTT. Amino acid sequence: CASREQGYTEAFF. The rearrangement joins TRBV7-9 to TRBJ1-1; possibly TRBD1 for D (6 bases). Trimming cost V 6 bases and J 5 bases, with 13 bases left between them. CDR1 and CDR2 (germline): SEHNR, FQNEAQ (reference sequence). The CDR3 is 13 residues long.

The chain joins TRBV14 to TRBJ2-3, with D possibly matching TRBD1 (6 bases). This CDR3 is built from 14 residues. V dropped 2 bases and J dropped 8 bases, with 14 bases sitting between them. The V gene's germline CDR1 is SGHDN and CDR2 FVKESK. The CDR3 spells CASSQLGARATQYF. The CDR3 DNA sequence: TGTGCCAGCAGCCAACTGGGGGCGCGGGCTACGCAGTATTTT.

This chain uses TRBV4-1 with TRBJ2-1; 7 nucleotides line up with TRBD1. This CDR3 has 15 amino acids. CDR1 MGHRA and CDR2 YSYEKL come from the germline V gene. Trimming removed 1 base from V and 9 bases from J; junction bases left unmatched: 9. The CDR3 protein is CASSQGQGERSEQFF. The CDR3 region has the DNA TGCGCCAGCAGCCAAGGACAGGGTGAGCGGAGTGAGCAGTTCTTC.

This chain connects TRBV13 to TRBJ2-7, with 12 bases fitting TRBD2. CDR1 is PRHDT, CDR2 FYEKMQ, per germline (reference sequence). Losses at the gene ends were 4 bases for V and 5 bases for J; bases not matched to a gene: 3. This CDR3 has 14 residues. CDR3 amino acids: CASSSSGGGNEQYF. In DNA, the CDR3 is TGTGCCAGCAGCTCTAGCGGGGGGGGGAACGAGCAGTACTTC.